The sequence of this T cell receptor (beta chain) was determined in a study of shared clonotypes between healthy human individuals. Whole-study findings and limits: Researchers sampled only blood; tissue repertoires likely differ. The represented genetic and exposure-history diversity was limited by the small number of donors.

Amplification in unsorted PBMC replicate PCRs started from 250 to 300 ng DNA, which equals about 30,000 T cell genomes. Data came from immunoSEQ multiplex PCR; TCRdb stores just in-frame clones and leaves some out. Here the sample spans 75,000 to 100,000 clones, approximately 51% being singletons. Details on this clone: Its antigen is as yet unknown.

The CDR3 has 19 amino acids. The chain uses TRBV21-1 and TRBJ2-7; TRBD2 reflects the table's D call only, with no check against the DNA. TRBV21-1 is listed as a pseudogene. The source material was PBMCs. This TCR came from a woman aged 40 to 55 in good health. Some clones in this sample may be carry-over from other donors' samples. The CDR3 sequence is CASSTHPGTSGRATYEQYF. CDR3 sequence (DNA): TGTGCCAGCAGCACTCACCCGGGGACTAGCGGGAGGGCCACGTACGAGCAGTACTTC.